These 2 T cell receptor beta chains share one sample of origin, sequenced in a study of early T cells in non-severe SARS-CoV-2 infection. In TCRdb, the 5' RACE reads were re-called with MiXCR into one record per CDR3 protein. The sample holds approximately 73,000 distinct CDR3 sequences, around 11% seen once. Sample: whole blood. These receptors came from an adult who was a healthcare worker with PCR-confirmed SARS-CoV-2 infection or an uninfected control (not recorded which).

The chain employs TRBV5-1 and TRBJ1-1; no clear D. CDR3 size: 13 residues. Deletions cut 0 bases from V and 0 bases from J, with 3 bases between. The V gene's germline CDR1 is SGHRS and CDR2 YFSETQ. The CDR3 nucleotides read TGCGCCAGCAGCTTGGACTTGAACACTGAAGCTTTCTTT. Translation gives CASSLDLNTEAFF.

In its sample, this clonotype was seen many times. The chain has TRBV6-2 or TRBV6-3 and TRBJ2-7; D is possibly TRBD1 or TRBD2 (5 bases each). The length of the CDR3 is 13 residues. Germline CDR1 and CDR2: MNHEY and SVGEGT. V gave up 2 bases and J gave up 3 bases, with 8 bases separating them. CDR3 residues: CASSYGTSYEQYF. The CDR3 region has the DNA TGTGCCAGCAGTTACGGGACGAGCTACGAGCAGTACTTC.